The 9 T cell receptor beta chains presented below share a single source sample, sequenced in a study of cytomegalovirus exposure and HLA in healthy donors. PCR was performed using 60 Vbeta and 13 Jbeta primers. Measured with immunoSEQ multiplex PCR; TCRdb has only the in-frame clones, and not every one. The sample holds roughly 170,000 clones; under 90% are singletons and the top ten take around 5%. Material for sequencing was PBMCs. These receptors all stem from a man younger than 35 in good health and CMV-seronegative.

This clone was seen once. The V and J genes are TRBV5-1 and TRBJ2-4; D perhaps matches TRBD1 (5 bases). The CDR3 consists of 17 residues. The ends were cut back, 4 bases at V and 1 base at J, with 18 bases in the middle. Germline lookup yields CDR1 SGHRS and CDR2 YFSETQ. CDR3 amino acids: CASSPETAPRAKNIQYF. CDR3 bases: TGCGCCAGCAGCCCAGAGACAGCCCCCCGTGCCAAAAACATTCAGTACTTC.

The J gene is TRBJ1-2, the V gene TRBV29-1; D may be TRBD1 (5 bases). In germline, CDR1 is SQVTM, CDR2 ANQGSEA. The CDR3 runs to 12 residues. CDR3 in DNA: TGCAGTGCCTTCCGGGGGACCTATGGCTACACCTTC. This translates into CSAFRGTYGYTF. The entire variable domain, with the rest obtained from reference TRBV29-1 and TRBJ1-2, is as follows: SAVISQKPSRDICQRGTSLTIQCQVDSQVTMMFWYRQQPGQSLTLIATANQGSEATYESGFVIDKFPISRPNLTFSTLTVSNMSPEDSSIYLCSAFRGTYGYTFGSGTRLTVV.

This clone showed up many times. CDR3 region: CASSWRGGAPGELFF. The CDR3 bases are TGTGCCAGCAGTTGGCGCGGGGGGGCCCCCGGGGAGCTGTTTTTT. V gene TRBV27 combines with J gene TRBJ2-2; 9 bases agree with TRBD2. With V trimmed by 4 bases and J by 6 bases, 6 bases remained unmatched. CDR3 length equals 15 residues. The germline V gene has CDR1 MNHEY and CDR2 SMNVEV (reference sequence).

The CDR3 DNA follows: TGTGCCAGTAGTATAAAACTAGCGGGAGGCACAGATACGCAGTATTTT. As protein: CASSIKLAGGTDTQYF. The chain joins TRBV19 to TRBJ2-3; the match to TRBD2 covers 11 bases. CDR3 size: 16 residues. Germline-derived CDR1 and CDR2 are LNHDA and SQIVND (reference sequence). Germline trimming cut 2 bases from V and 1 base from J; bases unmatched to any gene: 2.

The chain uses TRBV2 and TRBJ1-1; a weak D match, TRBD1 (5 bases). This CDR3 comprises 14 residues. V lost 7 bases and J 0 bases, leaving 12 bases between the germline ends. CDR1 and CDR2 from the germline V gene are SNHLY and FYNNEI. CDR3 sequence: CASTDLGVNTEAFF. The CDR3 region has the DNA TGTGCCAGCACGGACCTAGGGGTGAACACTGAAGCTTTCTTT.

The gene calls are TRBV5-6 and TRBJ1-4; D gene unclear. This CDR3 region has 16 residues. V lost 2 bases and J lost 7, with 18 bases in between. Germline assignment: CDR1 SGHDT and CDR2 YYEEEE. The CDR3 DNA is TGTGCCAGCAGCTTTGAAAAGGGATTGCGGGGTGAAAAACTGTTTTTT. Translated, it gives CASSFEKGLRGEKLFF. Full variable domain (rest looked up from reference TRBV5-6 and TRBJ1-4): DAGVTQSPTHLIKTRGQQVTLRCSPKSGHDTVSWYQQALGQGPQFIFQYYEEEERQRGNFPDRFSGHQFPNYSSELNVNALLLGDSALYLCASSFEKGLRGEKLFFGSGTQLSVL.

CDR3 in amino acids: CASQLEDQETQYF. As DNA, the CDR3 is TGTGCCAGCCAGCTAGAGGACCAAGAGACCCAGTACTTC. The chain carries TRBV13 and TRBJ2-5; D unclear. Trimming left V 8 bases short and J 0 bases short, with 10 bases between. CDR1 and CDR2 from the germline V gene are PRHDT and FYEKMQ (reference sequence). This CDR3 is 13 amino acids long.

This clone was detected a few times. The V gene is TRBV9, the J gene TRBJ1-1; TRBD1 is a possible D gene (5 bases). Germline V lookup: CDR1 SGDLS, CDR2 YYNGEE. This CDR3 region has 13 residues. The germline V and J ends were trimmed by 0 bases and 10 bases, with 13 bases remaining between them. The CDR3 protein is CASSVGQGRRAFF. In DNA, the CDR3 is TGTGCCAGCAGCGTAGGGCAGGGAAGGCGAGCTTTCTTT.

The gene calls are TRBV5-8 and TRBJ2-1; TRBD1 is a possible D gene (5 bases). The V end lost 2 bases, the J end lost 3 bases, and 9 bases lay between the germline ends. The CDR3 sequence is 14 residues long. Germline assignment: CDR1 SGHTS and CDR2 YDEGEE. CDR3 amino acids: CASSFGTGYNEQFF. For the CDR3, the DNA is TGTGCCAGCAGCTTCGGTACAGGCTACAATGAGCAGTTCTTC.